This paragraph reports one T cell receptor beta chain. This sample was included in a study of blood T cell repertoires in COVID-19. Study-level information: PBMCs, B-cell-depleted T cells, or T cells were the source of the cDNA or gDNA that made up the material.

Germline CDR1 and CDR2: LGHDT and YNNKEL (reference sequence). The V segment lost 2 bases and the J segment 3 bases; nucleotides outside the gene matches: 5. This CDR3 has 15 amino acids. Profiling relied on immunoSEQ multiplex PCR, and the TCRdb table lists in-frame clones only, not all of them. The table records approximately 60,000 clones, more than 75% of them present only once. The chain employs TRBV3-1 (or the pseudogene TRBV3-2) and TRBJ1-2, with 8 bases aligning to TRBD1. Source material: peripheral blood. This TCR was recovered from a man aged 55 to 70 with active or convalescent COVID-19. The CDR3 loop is CASSQRTGRDYGYTF. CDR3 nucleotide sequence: TGTGCCAGCAGCCAAAGGACAGGGAGGGACTATGGCTACACCTTC.